The 5 T cell receptor beta chains given below trace back to one sample, sequenced in a study of OX40 agonist ivuxolimab in advanced cancers. Sequencing was performed with immunoSEQ multiplex PCR; in TCRdb, only in-frame clones are kept and a portion is missing. Of 73,000 or so clones in the sample, approximately 86% are singletons; the top ten hold about 0.78%. Sequenced material: CD4+ or CD8+ T cells sorted from blood, taken in a trial of the OX40 agonist ivuxolimab. The receptors stem from an adult with an advanced solid tumor such as melanoma, head and neck, liver or kidney cancer.

This chain connects TRBV19 to TRBJ1-2, with 7 bases lining up with TRBD1. The CDR3 is made up of 14 amino acids. The germline CDR1 and CDR2 sequences are LNHDA and SQIVND (reference sequence). J was trimmed by 8 bases and V by 6 bases; bases with no gene match: 12. The CDR3 bases are TGTGCCAGTAGCTCTACAGGGGACCTCGTAGGCTACACCTTC. Translating it yields CASSSTGDLVGYTF.

The V and J genes are TRBV12-5 and TRBJ2-5; D could derive from TRBD1 or TRBD2 (6 bases each). The CDR3 sequence is 17 residues long. In germline, CDR1 is LGHNT, CDR2 FRNRAP. The ends were cut back, 0 bases at V and 1 base at J, with 15 bases in the middle. Here the CDR3 DNA reads TGTGCTAGTGGTTTGGTTCTACAGGGACTCACCCAAGAGACCCAGTACTTC. Protein sequence: CASGLVLQGLTQETQYF.

V gene TRBV6-5 combines with J gene TRBJ2-7; 8 bases are shared with TRBD1. Germline V CDR1 and CDR2: MNHEY, SVGAGI. This CDR3 contains 14 residues. The V gene end was trimmed by 4 bases and the J gene end by 1 base; junction bases not matched to a gene: 3. The CDR3 nucleotides are TGTGCCAGCAGTTCGCGACAGGGGTCCTACGAGCAGTACTTC. Encoded protein: CASSSRQGSYEQYF.

The chain combines TRBV7-8 with TRBJ2-7, with 9 bases matching TRBD1. V dropped 1 base and J dropped 5; count of bases not matched to a gene: 6. The CDR3 totals 15 residues. In germline, CDR1 is SGHVS, CDR2 FQNEAQ. This CDR3 reads CASSLGGQGRNEQYF. The CDR3 DNA sequence: TGTGCCAGCAGCTTAGGGGGACAGGGTAGGAACGAGCAGTACTTC.

V gene TRBV7-2 combines with J gene TRBJ2-5; D may correspond to TRBD1 or TRBD2 (7 bases each). CDR3 length: 14 amino acids. Germline V gene data show CDR1 as SGHTA and CDR2 as FQGNSA. The V and J ends lost 3 bases and 4 bases respectively, with 12 bases between them. Here the CDR3 DNA reads TGTGCCAGCAGCTTCCAGGGGGGGCGAGAGACCCAGTACTTC. Amino acid sequence: CASSFQGGRETQYF.